Presented here are 5 T cell receptor beta chains from one specimen sequenced in a study of blood T cell repertoires in COVID-19. Produced via immunoSEQ multiplex PCR; TCRdb's table is partial and in-frame only. The table records roughly 500,000 clones, 89% of them present only once. Source material: peripheral blood. All receptors come from a man between 18 and 35 years old with COVID-19, enrolled during active disease.

This chain uses TRBV12-3 or TRBV12-4 with TRBJ2-7, with D possibly being TRBD1 (5 bases). V was trimmed by 6 bases and J by 5 bases, leaving 11 bases between them. CDR3 length: 12 residues. The CDR3 DNA reads as TGTGCCAGCAGGATACCCAGGGACGAGCAGTACTTC. Translating it yields CASRIPRDEQYF.

The chain recombines TRBV11-2 with TRBJ1-2, with 7 bases matching TRBD1. V shed 5 bases, J shed 2 bases, and the junction held 8 bases outside the gene matches. Germline V gene sequence: CDR1 SGHAT, CDR2 FQNNGV. The length of the CDR3 is 15 residues. CDR3 bases: TGTGCCAGCAGCCTTACCGGGACAGTAAACTATGGCTACACCTTC. Translating gives CASSLTGTVNYGYTF.

This clone has just one count. The gene calls are TRBV5-1 and TRBJ2-5; no clear D gene. Per germline, CDR1 SGHRS and CDR2 YFSETQ. V shed 0 bases and J shed 2 bases, with 8 bases lying between them. The CDR3 is 14 residues long. CDR3 loop: CASSLAAAQETQYF. DNA of the CDR3: TGCGCCAGCAGCTTGGCCGCGGCTCAAGAGACCCAGTACTTC.

The chain links TRBV5-3 to TRBJ1-5, with D maybe TRBD1 (5 bases). TRBV5-3 qualifies as an ORF whose function is uncertain. This CDR3 region has 13 residues. Between the trimmed V and J ends, which lost 5 bases and 8 bases, there was a span of 14 bases. For the CDR3, the DNA is TGTGCCAGAAGGGGTCAGGGTTTAGAGCCCCAGCATTTT. This translates into CARRGQGLEPQHF.

V usage is TRBV10-3 and J usage is TRBJ2-7; weak D call: TRBD2 (6 bases). The germline V gene has CDR1 ENHRY and CDR2 SYGVKD. CDR3 length equals 12 residues. The V gene lost 11 bases and the J gene lost 0 bases, with 11 bases spanning the gap. The DNA of the CDR3 is TGTGCCTTACGGACTAACTCCTACGAGCAGTACTTC. Translation: CALRTNSYEQYF.